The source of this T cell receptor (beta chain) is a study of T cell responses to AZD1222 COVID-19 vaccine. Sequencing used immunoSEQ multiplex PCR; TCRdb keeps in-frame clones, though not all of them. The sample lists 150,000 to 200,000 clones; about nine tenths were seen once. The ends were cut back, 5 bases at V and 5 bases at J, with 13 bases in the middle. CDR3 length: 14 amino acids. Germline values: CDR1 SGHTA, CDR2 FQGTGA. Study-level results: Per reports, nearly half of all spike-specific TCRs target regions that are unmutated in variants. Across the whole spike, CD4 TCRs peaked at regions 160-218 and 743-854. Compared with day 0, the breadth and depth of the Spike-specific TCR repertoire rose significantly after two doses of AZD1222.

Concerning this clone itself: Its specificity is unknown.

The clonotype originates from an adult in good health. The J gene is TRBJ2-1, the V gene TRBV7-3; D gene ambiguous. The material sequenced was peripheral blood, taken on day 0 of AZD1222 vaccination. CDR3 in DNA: TGTGCCAGCAGCAGACCGGGCCGAAACAATGAGCAGTTCTTC. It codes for CASSRPGRNNEQFF.